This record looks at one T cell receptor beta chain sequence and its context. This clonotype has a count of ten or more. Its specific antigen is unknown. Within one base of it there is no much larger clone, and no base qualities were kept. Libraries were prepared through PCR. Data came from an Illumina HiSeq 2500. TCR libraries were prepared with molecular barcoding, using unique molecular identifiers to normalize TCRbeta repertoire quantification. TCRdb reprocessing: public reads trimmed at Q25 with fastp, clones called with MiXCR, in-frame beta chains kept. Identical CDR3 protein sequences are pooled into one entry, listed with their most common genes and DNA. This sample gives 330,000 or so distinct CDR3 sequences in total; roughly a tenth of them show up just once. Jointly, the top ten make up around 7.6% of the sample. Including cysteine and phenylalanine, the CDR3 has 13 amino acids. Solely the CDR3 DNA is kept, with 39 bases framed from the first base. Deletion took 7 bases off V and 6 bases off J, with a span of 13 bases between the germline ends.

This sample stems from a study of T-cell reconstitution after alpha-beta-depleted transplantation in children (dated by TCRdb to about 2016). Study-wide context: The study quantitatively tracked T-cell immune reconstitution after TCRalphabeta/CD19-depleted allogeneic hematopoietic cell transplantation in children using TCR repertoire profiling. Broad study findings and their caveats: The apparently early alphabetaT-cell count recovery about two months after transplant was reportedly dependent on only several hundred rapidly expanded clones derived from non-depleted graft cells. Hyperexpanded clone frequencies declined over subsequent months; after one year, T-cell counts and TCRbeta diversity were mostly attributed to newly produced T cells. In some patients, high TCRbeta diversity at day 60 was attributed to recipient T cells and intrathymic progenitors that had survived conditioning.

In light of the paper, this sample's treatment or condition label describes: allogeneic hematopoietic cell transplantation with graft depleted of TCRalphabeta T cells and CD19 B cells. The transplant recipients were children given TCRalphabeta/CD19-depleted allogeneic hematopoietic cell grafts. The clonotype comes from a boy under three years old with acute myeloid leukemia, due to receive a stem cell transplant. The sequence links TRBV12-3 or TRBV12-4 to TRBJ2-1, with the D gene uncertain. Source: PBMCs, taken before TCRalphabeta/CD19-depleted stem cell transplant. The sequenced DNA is TGTGCCAGCACCGAAGGGCATACCAATGAGCAGTTCTTC. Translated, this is CASTEGHTNEQFF.